The 3 T cell receptor beta chains presented below share a single source sample, sequenced in a study of response to subunit inactivated influenza vaccine. Each CDR3 protein gets one entry after TCRdb re-called the RT-PCR reads with MiXCR. Here the sample spans 450,000 to 700,000 distinct CDR3 sequences, 13% to 15% being singletons. The sequences come from PBMCs from blood, collected 11 to 12 days after vaccination. These receptors all stem from a man in his forties or fifties who received an inactivated influenza vaccine.

This clonotype was seen more than once but under ten times. CDR3 DNA sequence: TGTGCCAGCAGTGGGCGACAGGGGAGCGATGGCTACACCTTC. Residues: CASSGRQGSDGYTF. V gene TRBV6-1 combines with J gene TRBJ1-2; 8 bases agree with TRBD1. The CDR3 runs to 14 residues. With 4 bases clipped from V and 6 bases from J, the junction kept 7 bases outside the gene matches. From germline, CDR1 is MNHNS and CDR2 SASEGT.

Only a few counts were recorded for this clonotype. The chain carries TRBV10-3 and TRBJ2-3, with a possible D match to TRBD2 (6 bases). Trimming removed 0 bases from V and 4 bases from J, with 8 bases in between. The CDR3 sequence is 14 residues long. Germline loops: CDR1 ENHRY, CDR2 SYGVKD. This CDR3 is CAISESLASDTQYF. CDR3 DNA: TGTGCCATCAGTGAGTCCCTAGCGTCAGATACGCAGTATTTT.

This clonotype was recorded a few times. Here the CDR3 reads CASSQEPTIQETQYF. The CDR3 DNA reads TGTGCCAGCAGCCAAGAGCCGACAATTCAAGAGACCCAGTACTTC. The genes are TRBV4-2 and TRBJ2-5, with no clear D. This CDR3 spans 15 amino acids. Per the germline V gene, CDR1 is LGHNA and CDR2 is YNFKEQ. V lost 0 bases, J lost 2 bases, and 10 bases lay in between.